This T cell receptor (beta chain) stems from a study of OX40 agonist ivuxolimab in advanced cancers. Produced via immunoSEQ multiplex PCR; TCRdb's table is partial and in-frame only. The repertoire has 60,000 to 90,000 clones, less than 90% of them found once; the top ten carry more than 0.85%. Germline V gives CDR1 SNHLY, CDR2 FYNNEI. V was pared by 7 bases and J by 0 bases, with 10 bases between. The CDR3 contains 14 residues. Source: CD4+ or CD8+ T cells sorted from blood, taken in a trial of the OX40 agonist ivuxolimab. The TCR originated in an adult with an advanced solid tumor such as melanoma, head and neck, liver or kidney cancer. J is TRBJ1-3 and V is TRBV2; the D gene is possibly TRBD1 (6 bases). This CDR3 reads CASMGDISGNTIYF. In DNA, the CDR3 is TGTGCCAGCATGGGGGACATCTCTGGAAACACCATATATTTT.